This T cell receptor (beta chain) is drawn from a study of blood T cell repertoires in COVID-19. Study overall: COVID-19 samples collected from the United States, Italy and Spain covered acute and convalescent phases. The cDNA or gDNA used as material had been derived from T cells, B-cell-depleted T cells, or PBMCs.

Original handling: Amplified reference gene primers provided the basis for estimating nucleated cell counts. Assay used: immunoSEQ multiplex PCR; TCRdb lists only in-frame clones, some missing. V and J calls and clone size come straight from that table; D and trimming were deduced from the DNA. The sample has tens of thousands of clones, roughly 86% seen once. CDR3 size: 18 residues. The junction had 13 bases not matched to a gene; V was cut back by 7 bases and J by 0 bases. CDR1 is SQVTM, CDR2 ANQGSEA, per germline. Sequencing input: peripheral blood. The chain carries TRBV29-1 and TRBJ2-1, with 12 bases fitting TRBD1. This TCR was recovered from a man in his forties or fifties with COVID-19, enrolled during active disease. The CDR3, as DNA: TGCAGCGCAAAGGGACAGGGGGCCCCTATGAGCTCCTACAATGAGCAGTTCTTC. Its protein is CSAKGQGAPMSSYNEQFF.